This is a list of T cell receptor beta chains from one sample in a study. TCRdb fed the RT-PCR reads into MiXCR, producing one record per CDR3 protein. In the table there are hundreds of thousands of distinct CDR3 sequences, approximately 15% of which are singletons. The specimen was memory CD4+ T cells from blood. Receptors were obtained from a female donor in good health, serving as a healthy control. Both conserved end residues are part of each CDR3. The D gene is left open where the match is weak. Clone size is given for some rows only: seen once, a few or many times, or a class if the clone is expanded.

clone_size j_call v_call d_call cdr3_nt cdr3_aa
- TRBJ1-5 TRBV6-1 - TGTGCCAGCAGCAATACGTGGGAGCCCCAGCATTTT CASSNTWEPQHF
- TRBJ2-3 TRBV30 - TGTGCCTGGAGTGCCTCAACAGGGACAGATACGCAGTATTTT CAWSASTGTDTQYF
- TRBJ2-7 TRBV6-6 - TGTGCCAGCAGTTACTCCTTCGCGGCTGGCAACTACGAGCAGTACTTC CASSYSFAAGNYEQYF
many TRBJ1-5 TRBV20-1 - TGCAGTGCTAGTTCCGGGGCCAATCAGCCCCAGCATTTT CSASSGANQPQHF
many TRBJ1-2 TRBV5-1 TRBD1 TGCGCCAGCAGCGTTGGACAGGGCTATGGCTACACCTTC CASSVGQGYGYTF
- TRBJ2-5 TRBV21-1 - TGTGCCATAGGAGGGGATCGCCAAGAGACCCAGTACTTC CAIGGDRQETQYF
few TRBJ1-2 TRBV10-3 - TGTGCCATCAGTGAGGGGGACGCCCTCGGGTCCACCTATGGCTACACCTTC CAISEGDALGSTYGYTF
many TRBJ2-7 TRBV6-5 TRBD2 TGTGCCAGCAGTTACGGTGGGAGGGCGTACGAGCAGTACTTC CASSYGGRAYEQYF
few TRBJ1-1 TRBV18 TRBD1 TGTGCCAGCTCACCATCTCAGGGGGCGAACACTGAAGCTTTCTTT CASSPSQGANTEAFF
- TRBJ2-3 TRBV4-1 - TGCGCCAGCAGCCAAGGAATAGTCGCGTTAGGGGGAGATACGCAGTATTTT CASSQGIVALGGDTQYF
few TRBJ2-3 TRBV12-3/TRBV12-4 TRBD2 TGTGCCAGCAGTTTAGGGGGAGCGGGGGTACCAGATACGCAGTATTTT CASSLGGAGVPDTQYF
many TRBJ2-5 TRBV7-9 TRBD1 TGTGCCAGCAGCCCACGGGGACAGAACCGAGAGACCCAGTACTTC CASSPRGQNRETQYF
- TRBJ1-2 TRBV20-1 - TGCAGTGCTAGAGGGCCGGATCCATCAAGGGGAGGCTACACCTTC CSARGPDPSRGGYTF
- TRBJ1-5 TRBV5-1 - TGCGCCAGCAGCTTGGAGGCAGGGACGGAGACCCAGCATTTT CASSLEAGTETQHF
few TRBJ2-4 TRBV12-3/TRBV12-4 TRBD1 TGTGCCAGCAGTTTAAGTCAGGGGGTAAACATTCAGTACTTC CASSLSQGVNIQYF
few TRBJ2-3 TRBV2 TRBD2 TGTGCCAGCAGTGTTTTGGCGGGAGCAGATACGCAGTATTTT CASSVLAGADTQYF
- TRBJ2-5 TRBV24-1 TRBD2 TGTGCCACCAGTGATTTGGGGACTAGCGGATTCCAAGAGACCCAGTACTTC CATSDLGTSGFQETQYF
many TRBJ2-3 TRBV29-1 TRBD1 TGCAGCGTTCTATATGCGGGACAGGGCACAGATACGCAGTATTTT CSVLYAGQGTDTQYF
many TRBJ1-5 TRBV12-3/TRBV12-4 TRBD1 TGTGCCAGCAGTTTAACAACACAGGGGTCTAGGCAGCCCCAGCATTTT CASSLTTQGSRQPQHF
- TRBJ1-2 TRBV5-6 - TGTGCCAGCAGCTTTGTGGGAGAGTATGGCTACACCTTC CASSFVGEYGYTF
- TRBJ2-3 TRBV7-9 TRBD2 TGTGCCAGCAGCTCACAACTAGCGGGAGCCACAGATACGCAGTATTTT CASSSQLAGATDTQYF
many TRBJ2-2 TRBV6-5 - TGTGCCAGCAGTTACGGTGCCGGGTACACCGGGGAGCTGTTTTTT CASSYGAGYTGELFF
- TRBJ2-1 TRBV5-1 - TGCGCCAGCAGCTTGTTCGGTGGAGCGGACAATGAGCAGTTCTTC CASSLFGGADNEQFF
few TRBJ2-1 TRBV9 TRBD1 TGTGCCAGCAGCAAAAGACAGGGACGGGCCTACAATGAGCAGTTCTTC CASSKRQGRAYNEQFF
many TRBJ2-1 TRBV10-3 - TGTGCCGTAATAGCGACAAGCTCCTACAATGAGCAGTTCTTC CAVIATSSYNEQFF
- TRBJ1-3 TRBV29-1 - TGCAGCCCCTCCATCAGGGAGAGCCACTCTGGAAACACCATATATTTT CSPSIRESHSGNTIYF
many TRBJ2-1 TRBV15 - TGTGCCACCAGCATCAGCAGGGCTATTGCAACCGAGCAGTTCTTC CATSISRAIATEQFF
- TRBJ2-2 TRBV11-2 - TGTGCCAGCAGCTTAGAACAGGGGAGGTCCGGGGAGCTGTTTTTT CASSLEQGRSGELFF
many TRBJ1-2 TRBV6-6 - TGTGCCAGCAGTTCACGAGTTGGCTACACCTTC CASSSRVGYTF
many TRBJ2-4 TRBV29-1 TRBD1 TGCAGCGCCACTCCGGGACAGGGGATAGCCAAAAACATTCAGTACTTC CSATPGQGIAKNIQYF
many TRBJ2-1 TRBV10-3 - TGTGCCATTTCTAGTTACAATGAGCAGTTCTTC CAISSYNEQFF
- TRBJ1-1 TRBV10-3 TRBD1 TGTGCCATCAGTGAAGGGGCAGGGGGCAAAGAAGCTTTCTTT CAISEGAGGKEAFF
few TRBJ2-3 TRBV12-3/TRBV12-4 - TGTGCCAGCAGCATGGCGGATACGCAGTATTTT CASSMADTQYF
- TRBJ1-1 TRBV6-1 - TGTGCCAGCAGCGAAGGAGGTGCGAGAAGAGAAGCTTTCTTT CASSEGGARREAFF
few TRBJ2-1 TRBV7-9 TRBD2 TGTGCCAGCAGGCGTCAAGGCGACATAGCGGGAGGGCGCAATGAGCAGTTCTTC CASRRQGDIAGGRNEQFF
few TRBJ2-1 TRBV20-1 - TGCAGTGCTAGAGGTCAGACACAATCAGAGCAGTTCTTC CSARGQTQSEQFF
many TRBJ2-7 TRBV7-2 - TGTGCCAGCAGTCAGTTTGGGGCCGAGCAGTACTTC CASSQFGAEQYF
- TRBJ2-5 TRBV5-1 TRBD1 TGCGCCAGCAGCTTGTCGGGACAGACGCAAGAGACCCAGTACTTC CASSLSGQTQETQYF
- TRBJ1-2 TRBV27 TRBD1 TGTGCCAGCAGCGCCTACGGACAGGTATACTATGGCTACACCTTC CASSAYGQVYYGYTF
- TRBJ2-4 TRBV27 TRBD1 TGTGCCAGCAGTTTAACGGACAGGGGGAACATTCAGTACTTC CASSLTDRGNIQYF
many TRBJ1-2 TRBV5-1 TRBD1 TGTGCCAGCAGCTCGGGACAGCCCTATGGCTACACCTTC CASSSGQPYGYTF
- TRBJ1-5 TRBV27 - TGTGCCAGCAGTTTATTAGGGTCCGGGAGTCAGCCCCAGCATTTT CASSLLGSGSQPQHF
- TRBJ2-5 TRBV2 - TGTGCCAGCAGTGACCAGGGAAGGGGAGAGACCCAGTACTTC CASSDQGRGETQYF
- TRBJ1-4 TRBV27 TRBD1 TGTGCCAGCAGTATTCCGGGACAGAAACTGTTTTTT CASSIPGQKLFF
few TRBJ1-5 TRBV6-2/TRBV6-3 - TGTGCCAGCAGTCGCGTGAGACACTTAAAGGACAATCAGCCCCAGCATTTT CASSRVRHLKDNQPQHF
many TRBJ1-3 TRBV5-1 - TGCGCCAGCAGCCTGGGACTTGGAAACACCATATATTTT CASSLGLGNTIYF
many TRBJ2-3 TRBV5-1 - TGCGCCAGCAGAAGGGGGGTAGGAACAGATACGCAGTATTTT CASRRGVGTDTQYF
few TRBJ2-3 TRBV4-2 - TGTGCCAGCAGCCAAGTCCCCATCCGAGGGCACGGTACGCAGTATTTT CASSQVPIRGHGTQYF
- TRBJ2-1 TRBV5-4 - TGTGCCAGCAGCTTGGCCGGGGTTAGAGGTGAGCAGTTCTTC CASSLAGVRGEQFF